The clone carrying this TCR beta chain occurred a few times. Extracted RNA was reverse transcribed into cDNA, the sequencing template. The method was immunoSEQ multiplex PCR; TCRdb's version includes in-frame clones alone and lacks a portion of them. The table lists more than 95,000 clones, approximately 52% of them singletons. This record belongs to a study of CD8+ T cells in alopecia areata. With 6 bases clipped from V and 2 bases from J, the junction kept 4 bases outside the gene matches. Germline V gives CDR1 SQVTM, CDR2 ANQGSEA. This CDR3 comprises 13 residues. Treatment meaning: oral pan-JAK inhibitor, 5-10 mg twice daily.

The source was CD8+ T cells sorted from blood, collected at week 4, from a patient treated with tofacitinib. This TCR was sampled from a human donor with alopecia areata. This chain connects TRBV29-1 to TRBJ2-4; TRBD1 agrees at 7 bases. CDR3 sequence reads: CSVRGQTKNIQYF. The CDR3 nucleotides are TGCAGCGTGAGGGGACAGACCAAAAACATTCAGTACTTC.